This T cell receptor beta chain appears in the sequencing data of a study of glioma-infiltrating T cells. Findings and caveats of the study: Tissue and blood shared very few CDR3 sequences.

Using RNA template, CDR3s of TCR alpha and beta were amplified with iRepertoire arm-PCR. TCRdb fed the multiplex PCR reads into MiXCR, producing one record per CDR3 protein. In the table there are fewer than 250,000 distinct CDR3 sequences, roughly 32% of which are singletons. This clonotype came up many times. As yet, its antigen is unknown. The clonotype was recovered from a human donor with low-grade glioma or glioblastoma, undergoing nonglioma brain surgery, or in good health (not recorded which). The sequencing sample was made of glioma tissue, nonneoplastic brain tissue, or PBMCs (not recorded which).

CDR3 nucleotide sequence: TGCGCCAGCAGCCAAGATGTGGGGGAGCAGTCCACAGATACGCAGTATTTT. Its protein is CASSQDVGEQSTDTQYF. The chain combines TRBV4-3 with TRBJ2-3; D is perhaps TRBD1 or TRBD2 (5 bases each). V shed 0 bases and J shed 2 bases, with 15 bases lying between them. The CDR3 has 17 residues. Looked up from germline, CDR1 is LGHNA and CDR2 is YSLEER.